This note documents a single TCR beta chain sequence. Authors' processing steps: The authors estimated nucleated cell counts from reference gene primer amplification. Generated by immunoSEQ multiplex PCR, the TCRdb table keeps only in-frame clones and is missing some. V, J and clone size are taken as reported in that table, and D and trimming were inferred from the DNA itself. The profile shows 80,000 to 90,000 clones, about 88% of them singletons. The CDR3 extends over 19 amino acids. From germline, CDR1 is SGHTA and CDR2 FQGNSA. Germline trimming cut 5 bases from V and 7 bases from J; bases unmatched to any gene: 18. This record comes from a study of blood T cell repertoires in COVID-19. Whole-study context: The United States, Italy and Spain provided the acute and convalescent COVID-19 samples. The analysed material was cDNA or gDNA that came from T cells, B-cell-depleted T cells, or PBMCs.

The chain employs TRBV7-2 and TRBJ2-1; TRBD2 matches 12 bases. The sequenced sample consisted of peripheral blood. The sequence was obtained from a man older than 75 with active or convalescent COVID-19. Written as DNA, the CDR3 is TGTGCCAGCAGCGCCCCTAGCGGGAGGGCCTCTCACTCGGCGAATGAGCAGTTCTTC. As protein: CASSAPSGRASHSANEQFF. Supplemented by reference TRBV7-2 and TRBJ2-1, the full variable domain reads GAGVSQSPSNKVTEKGKDVELRCDPISGHTALYWYRQSLGQGLEFLIYFQGNSAPDKSGLPSDRFSAERTGGSVSTLTIQRTQQEDSAVYLCASSAPSGRASHSANEQFFGPGTRLTVL.